The rows below give T cell receptor beta chains drawn from one sample of a study of T-cell memory formation after mild COVID-19. TCRdb analysed the 5' RACE reads with MiXCR anew, one entry per CDR3 protein. In the table there are approximately 340,000 distinct CDR3 sequences, approximately 12% of which are singletons. Specimen: PBMCs or a T cell subset sorted from them (not recorded which). The source of these receptors is a man younger than 35 who had mild COVID-19 (a few samples of this study predate the infection). Cell type and time point are not known. CDR3s include the opening cysteine and the closing phenylalanine or tryptophan. The D gene is left open where the match is weak. Where a row states a size, it is once, few, many or the class of an expanded clone; other rows omit it.

clone size,V gene,D gene,J gene,CDR3 protein,CDR3 DNA
.,TRBV6-5,.,TRBJ1-1,CASTLGRNTEAFF,TGTGCCAGCACGCTAGGGCGGAACACTGAAGCTTTCTTT
few,TRBV9,.,TRBJ2-1,CASSGGRQAYNEQFF,TGTGCCAGCAGCGGGGGTAGACAGGCTTACAATGAGCAGTTCTTC
few,TRBV2,.,TRBJ2-3,CASTVGFDRTDTQYF,TGTGCCAGCACGGTCGGCTTCGACCGCACAGATACGCAGTATTTT
few,TRBV27,.,TRBJ2-7,CASSSTLELTSSYEQYF,TGTGCCAGCAGCTCAACCTTAGAACTCACGAGCTCCTACGAGCAGTACTTC
.,TRBV7-2,.,TRBJ2-3,CASSPTGQIWDTQYF,TGTGCCAGCAGCCCAACCGGACAGATTTGGGATACGCAGTATTTT
.,TRBV7-9,TRBD1,TRBJ1-4,CASSLAGQSNEKLFF,TGTGCCAGCAGCTTAGCGGGACAGAGTAATGAGAAACTGTTTTTT
few,TRBV4-1,TRBD2,TRBJ2-1,CASSQHGTSGVYNEQFF,TGCGCCAGCAGCCAACACGGGACTAGCGGGGTTTACAATGAGCAGTTCTTC
.,TRBV4-1,.,TRBJ2-1,CASSQGRTEQFF,TGCGCCAGCAGCCAAGGTCGCACAGAGCAGTTCTTC
.,TRBV19,.,TRBJ1-1,CASFRGGNTEAFF,TGTGCCAGTTTTCGGGGCGGGAACACTGAAGCTTTCTTT
many,TRBV7-3,.,TRBJ1-1,CASSRDGHTEAFF,TGTGCCAGCAGCCGAGACGGGCACACTGAAGCTTTCTTT
.,TRBV29-1,.,TRBJ1-2,CSVDQRGGYTF,TGCAGCGTTGACCAGAGGGGTGGCTACACCTTC
.,TRBV5-1,.,TRBJ1-1,CASSSMTSRDTEAFF,TGCGCCAGCAGCTCTATGACATCGAGGGACACTGAAGCTTTCTTT
.,TRBV10-2,.,TRBJ2-7,CASSEVYEQYF,TGCGCCAGCAGTGAGGTCTACGAGCAGTACTTC
.,TRBV6-5,.,TRBJ1-5,CASNAPNQPQHF,TGTGCCAGCAATGCCCCCAATCAGCCCCAGCATTTT
.,TRBV12-3/TRBV12-4,.,TRBJ1-2,CASSSVGRGGLGYGYTF,TGTGCCAGCAGTTCTGTGGGCAGGGGCGGTCTCGGCTATGGCTACACCTTC
many,TRBV7-9,.,TRBJ2-5,CASSFGAEETQYF,TGTGCCAGCAGCTTTGGAGCAGAAGAGACCCAGTACTTC
.,TRBV7-2,TRBD2,TRBJ2-2,CASSPSGFTGELFF,TGTGCCAGCAGCCCTAGCGGTTTCACCGGGGAGCTGTTTTTT
.,TRBV7-8,TRBD1,TRBJ1-5,CASSFSTGGSQPQHF,TGTGCCAGCAGCTTTTCGACAGGGGGTAGTCAGCCCCAGCATTTT
.,TRBV27,.,TRBJ1-5,CASSLSQFSAQHF,TGTGCCAGCAGTTTATCGCAGTTTTCAGCCCAGCATTTT
.,TRBV7-2,.,TRBJ2-3,CASSPRGGGPVDTQYF,TGTGCCAGCAGCCCCCGTGGGGGGGGGCCTGTAGATACGCAGTATTTT
.,TRBV5-1,TRBD1,TRBJ2-3,CASSPTGFSKDTQYF,TGCGCCAGCAGCCCGACAGGGTTTAGTAAGGATACGCAGTATTTT
few,TRBV15,.,TRBJ2-2,CATSRDGAAGELFF,TGTGCCACCAGCAGAGATGGTGCGGCCGGGGAGCTGTTTTTT
.,TRBV10-3,.,TRBJ1-5,CATRLSGDGQPQHF,TGTGCCACTCGACTTTCAGGGGACGGTCAGCCCCAGCATTTT
many,TRBV5-6,.,TRBJ2-7,CASSLGEPFYEQYF,TGTGCCAGCAGCTTGGGGGAGCCGTTCTACGAGCAGTACTTC
.,TRBV10-2,.,TRBJ1-1,CASSGRLLNTEAFF,TGCGCCAGCAGTGGTCGGCTGTTAAACACTGAAGCTTTCTTT